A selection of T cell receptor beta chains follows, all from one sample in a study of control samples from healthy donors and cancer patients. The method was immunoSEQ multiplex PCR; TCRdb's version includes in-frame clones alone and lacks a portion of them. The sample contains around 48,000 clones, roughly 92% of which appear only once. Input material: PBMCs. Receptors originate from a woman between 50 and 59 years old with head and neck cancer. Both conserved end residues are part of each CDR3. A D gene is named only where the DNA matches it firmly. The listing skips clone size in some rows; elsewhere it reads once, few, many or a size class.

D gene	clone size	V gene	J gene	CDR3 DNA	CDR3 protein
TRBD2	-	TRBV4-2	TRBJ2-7	TGTGCCAGCAGCCGGACTAGCGGCTCCTACGAGCAGTACTTC	CASSRTSGSYEQYF
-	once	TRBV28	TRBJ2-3	TGTGCCAGCAGTTTGGGAAGAGGAGACACAGATACGCAGTATTTT	CASSLGRGDTDTQYF
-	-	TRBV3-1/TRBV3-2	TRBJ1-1	TGTGCCAGCAGCCATCTCGAGGGGGGTGAAGCTTTCTTT	CASSHLEGGEAFF
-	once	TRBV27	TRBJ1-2	TGTGCCAGCAAAGGGGCGGGGGCAGCAAAGGGTGGCTACACCTTC	CASKGAGAAKGGYTF
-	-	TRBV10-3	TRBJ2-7	TGTGCCACCATGGGAGGCTCAGCCTACGAGCAGTACTTC	CATMGGSAYEQYF
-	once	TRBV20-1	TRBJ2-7	TGCAGTGCTAGTCACGGGGCAGGGTCCCCCTACGAGCAGTACTTC	CSASHGAGSPYEQYF
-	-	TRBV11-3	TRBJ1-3	TGTGCCAGCAGCTTAGGGTCGGGGGCTGGAAACACCATATATTTT	CASSLGSGAGNTIYF
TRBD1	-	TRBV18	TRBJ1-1	TGTGCCAGCTCACCTGACAGGGGGGCTGAAGCTTTCTTT	CASSPDRGAEAFF
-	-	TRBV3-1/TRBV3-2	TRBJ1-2	TGTGCCAGCAGCCCTGGAGGGCTATTGGGTGGCTACACCTTC	CASSPGGLLGGYTF
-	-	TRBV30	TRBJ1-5	TGTGCCTGGAGTATCATACAGGGTGGCAATCAGCCCCAGCATTTT	CAWSIIQGGNQPQHF
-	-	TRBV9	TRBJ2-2	TGTGCCAGCAGCGTAGCCACCCAGACATTCACCGGGGAGCTGTTTTTT	CASSVATQTFTGELFF
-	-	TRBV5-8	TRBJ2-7	TGTGCCAGCAGCCTAGGGGCGGGACGAGGCGAGCAGTACTTC	CASSLGAGRGEQYF
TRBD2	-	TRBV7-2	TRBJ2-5	TGTGCCAGCAGCTCTAGCGGGTCTTCGGGAGAGACCCAGTACTTC	CASSSSGSSGETQYF
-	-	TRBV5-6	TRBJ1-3	TGTGCCAGCAGCTTGGGGTCAGCGGGAAACACCATATATTTT	CASSLGSAGNTIYF
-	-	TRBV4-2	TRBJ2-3	TGTGCCAGCAGCCAAGAGTCCCTAGAAACAGATACGCAGTATTTT	CASSQESLETDTQYF
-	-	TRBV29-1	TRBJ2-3	TGCAGCGTTGTAACAGACGATACGCAGTATTTT	CSVVTDDTQYF
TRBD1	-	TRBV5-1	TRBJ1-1	TGCGCCAGCAGCTCGGTATCACAGGGGGAAGGCACTGAAGCTTTCTTT	CASSSVSQGEGTEAFF
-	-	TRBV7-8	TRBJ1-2	TGTGCCAGCAGCTTGGAGAGAAACTATGGCTACACCTTC	CASSLERNYGYTF